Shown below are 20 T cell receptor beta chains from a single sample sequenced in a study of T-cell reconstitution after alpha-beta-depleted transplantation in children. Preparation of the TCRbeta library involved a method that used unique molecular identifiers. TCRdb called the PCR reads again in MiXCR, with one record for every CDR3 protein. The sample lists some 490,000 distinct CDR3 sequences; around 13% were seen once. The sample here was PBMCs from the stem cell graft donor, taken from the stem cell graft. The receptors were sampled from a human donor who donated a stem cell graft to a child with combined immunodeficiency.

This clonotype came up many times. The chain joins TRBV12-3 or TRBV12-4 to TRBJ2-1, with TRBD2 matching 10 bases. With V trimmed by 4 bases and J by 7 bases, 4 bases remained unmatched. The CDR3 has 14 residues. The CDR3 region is CASSSKRGGNEQFF. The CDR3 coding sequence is TGTGCCAGCAGTTCCAAGCGGGGGGGAAATGAGCAGTTCTTC.

The chain's CDR3 is CASSLSYLAGGVNEQFF. The CDR3 DNA is TGTGCCAGCAGTTTGTCCTATTTGGCGGGAGGGGTCAATGAGCAGTTCTTC. The chain recombines TRBV6-2 or TRBV6-3 with TRBJ2-1; 9 bases map to TRBD2. With 4 bases clipped from V and 6 bases from J, the junction kept 13 bases outside the gene matches. The CDR3 runs to 17 residues. Germline CDR1 reads MNHEY; CDR2 reads SVGEGT.

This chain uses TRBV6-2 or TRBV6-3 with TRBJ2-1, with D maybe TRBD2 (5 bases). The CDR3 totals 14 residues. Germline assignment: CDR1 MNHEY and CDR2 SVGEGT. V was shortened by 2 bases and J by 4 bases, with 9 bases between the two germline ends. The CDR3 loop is CASSYQRPYNEQFF. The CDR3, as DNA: TGTGCCAGCAGTTACCAGCGGCCTTACAATGAGCAGTTCTTC.

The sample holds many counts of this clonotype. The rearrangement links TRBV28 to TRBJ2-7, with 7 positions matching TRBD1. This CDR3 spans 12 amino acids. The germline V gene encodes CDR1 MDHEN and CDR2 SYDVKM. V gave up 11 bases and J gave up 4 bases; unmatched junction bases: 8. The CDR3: CAGPGQIYEQYF. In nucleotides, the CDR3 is TGTGCCGGGCCGGGACAGATTTACGAGCAGTACTTC.

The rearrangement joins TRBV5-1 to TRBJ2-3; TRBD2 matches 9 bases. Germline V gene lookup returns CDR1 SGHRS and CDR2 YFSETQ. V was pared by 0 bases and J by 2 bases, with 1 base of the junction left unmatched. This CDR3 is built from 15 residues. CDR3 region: CASSLGTSVTDTQYF. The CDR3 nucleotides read TGCGCCAGCAGCTTGGGGACTAGCGTCACAGATACGCAGTATTTT. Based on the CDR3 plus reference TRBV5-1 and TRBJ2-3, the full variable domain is KAGVTQTPRYLIKTRGQQVTLSCSPISGHRSVSWYQQTPGQGLQFLFEYFSETQRNKGNFPGRFSGRQFSNSRSEMNVSTLELGDSALYLCASSLGTSVTDTQYFGPGTRLTVL.

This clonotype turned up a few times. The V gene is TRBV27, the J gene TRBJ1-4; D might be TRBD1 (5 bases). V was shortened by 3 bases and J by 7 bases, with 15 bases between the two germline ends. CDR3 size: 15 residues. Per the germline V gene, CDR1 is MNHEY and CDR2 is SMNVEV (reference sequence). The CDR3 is CASSFSQGVTEKLFF. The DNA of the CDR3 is TGTGCCAGCAGTTTCTCCCAGGGAGTAACTGAAAAACTGTTTTTT.

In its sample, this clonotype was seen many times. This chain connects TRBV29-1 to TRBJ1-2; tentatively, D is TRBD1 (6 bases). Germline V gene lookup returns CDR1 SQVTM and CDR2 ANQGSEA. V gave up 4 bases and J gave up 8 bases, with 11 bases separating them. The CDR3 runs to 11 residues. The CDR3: CSVAGAWGYTF. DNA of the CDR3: TGCAGCGTTGCGGGGGCGTGGGGCTACACCTTC.

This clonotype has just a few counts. This CDR3 is CASSLIGTTNYNEQFF. As DNA, the CDR3 is TGCGCCAGCAGCTTGATCGGGACAACCAACTACAATGAGCAGTTCTTC. The V gene is TRBV5-1, the J gene TRBJ2-1; tentative D call: TRBD1 (6 bases). Per germline, CDR1 SGHRS and CDR2 YFSETQ. Trimming took 1 base from V and 3 from J, leaving 14 bases between them. The CDR3 is 16 amino acids.

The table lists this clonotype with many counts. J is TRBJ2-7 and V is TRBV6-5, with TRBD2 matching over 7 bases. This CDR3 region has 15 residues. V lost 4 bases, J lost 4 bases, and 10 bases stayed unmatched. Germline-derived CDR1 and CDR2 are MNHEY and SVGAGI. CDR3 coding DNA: TGTGCCAGCAGTTCCCCGGGCGGGAGAGTGTACGAGCAGTACTTC. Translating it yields CASSSPGGRVYEQYF.

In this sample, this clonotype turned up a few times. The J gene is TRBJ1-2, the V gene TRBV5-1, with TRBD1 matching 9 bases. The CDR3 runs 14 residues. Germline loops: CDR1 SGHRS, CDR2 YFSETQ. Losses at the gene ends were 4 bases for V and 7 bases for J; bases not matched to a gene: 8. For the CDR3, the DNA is TGCGCCAGCAGCCCCGGACAGGGGAGGTTTGGCTACACCTTC. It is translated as CASSPGQGRFGYTF.

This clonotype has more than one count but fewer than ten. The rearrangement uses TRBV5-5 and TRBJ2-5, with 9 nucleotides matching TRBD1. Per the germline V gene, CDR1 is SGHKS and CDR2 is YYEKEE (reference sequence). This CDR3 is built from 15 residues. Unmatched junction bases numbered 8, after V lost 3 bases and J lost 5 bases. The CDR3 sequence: CASSSRDRDGETQYF. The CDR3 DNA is TGTGCCAGCAGCTCCCGGGACAGGGATGGTGAGACCCAGTACTTC.

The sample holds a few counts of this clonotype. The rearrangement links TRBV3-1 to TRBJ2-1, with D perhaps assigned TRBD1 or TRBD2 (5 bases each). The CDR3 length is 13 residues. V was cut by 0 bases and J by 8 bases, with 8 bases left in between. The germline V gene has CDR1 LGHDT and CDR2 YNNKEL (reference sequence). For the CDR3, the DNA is TGTGCCAGCAGCCAAGACGAGGGGCATGAGCAGTTCTTC. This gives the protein CASSQDEGHEQFF.

The CDR3 coding sequence is TGTGCCAGCAATGTGGGACCATGGGTTAGCAATCAGCCCCAGCATTTT. This codes for CASNVGPWVSNQPQHF. The rearrangement links TRBV19 to TRBJ1-5; D might be TRBD1 (5 bases). The CDR3 is made up of 16 amino acids. Deletions cut 9 bases from V and 0 bases from J, with 18 bases between. The germline gives CDR1 LNHDA, CDR2 SQIVND (reference sequence).

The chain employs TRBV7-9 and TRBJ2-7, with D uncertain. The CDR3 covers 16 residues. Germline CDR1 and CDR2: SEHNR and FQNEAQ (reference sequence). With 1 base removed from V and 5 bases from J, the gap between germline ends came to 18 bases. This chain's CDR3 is CASSLGSRPLGHEQYF. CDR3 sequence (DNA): TGTGCCAGCAGCTTAGGGTCTCGACCCCTCGGGCACGAGCAGTACTTC. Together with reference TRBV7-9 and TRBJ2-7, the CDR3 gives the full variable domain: DTGVSQNPRHKITKRGQNVTFRCDPISEHNRLYWYRQTLGQGPEFLTYFQNEAQLEKSRLLSDRFSAERPKGSFSTLEIQRTEQGDSAMYLCASSLGSRPLGHEQYFGPGTRLTVT.

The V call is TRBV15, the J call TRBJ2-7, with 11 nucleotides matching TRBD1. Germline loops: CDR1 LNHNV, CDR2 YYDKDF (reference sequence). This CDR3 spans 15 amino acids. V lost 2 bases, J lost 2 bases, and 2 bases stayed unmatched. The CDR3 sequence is CATSRPGQGAYEQYF. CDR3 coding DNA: TGTGCCACCAGCAGACCGGGACAGGGGGCCTACGAGCAGTACTTC.

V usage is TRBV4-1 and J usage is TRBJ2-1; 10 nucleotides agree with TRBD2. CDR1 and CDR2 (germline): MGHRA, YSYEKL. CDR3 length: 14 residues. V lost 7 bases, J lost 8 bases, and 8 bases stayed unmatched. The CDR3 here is CASNSGRIMDEQFF. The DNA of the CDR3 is TGCGCCAGCAATAGCGGGAGGATAATGGATGAGCAGTTCTTC.

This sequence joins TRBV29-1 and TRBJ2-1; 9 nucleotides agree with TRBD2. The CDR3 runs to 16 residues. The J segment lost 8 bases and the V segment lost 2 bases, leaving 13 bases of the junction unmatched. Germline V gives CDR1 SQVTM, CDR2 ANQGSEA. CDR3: CSVEWAKAGGPDEQFF. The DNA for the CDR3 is TGCAGCGTTGAATGGGCCAAGGCGGGAGGGCCGGATGAGCAGTTCTTC.

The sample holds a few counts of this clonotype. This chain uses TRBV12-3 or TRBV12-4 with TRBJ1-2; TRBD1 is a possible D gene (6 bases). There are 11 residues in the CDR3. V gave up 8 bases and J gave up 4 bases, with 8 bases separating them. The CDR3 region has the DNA TGTGCCAGCGGACAGTCCTATGGCTACACCTTC. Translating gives CASGQSYGYTF.

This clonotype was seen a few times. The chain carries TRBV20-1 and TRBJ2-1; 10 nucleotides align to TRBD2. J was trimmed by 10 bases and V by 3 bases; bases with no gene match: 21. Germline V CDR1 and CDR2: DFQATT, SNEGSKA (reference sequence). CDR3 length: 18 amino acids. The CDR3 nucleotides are TGCAGTGCTAGGGAGGGACGGCGGACTAGCGGCAAAGGTAACGAGCAGTTCTTC. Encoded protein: CSAREGRRTSGKGNEQFF.

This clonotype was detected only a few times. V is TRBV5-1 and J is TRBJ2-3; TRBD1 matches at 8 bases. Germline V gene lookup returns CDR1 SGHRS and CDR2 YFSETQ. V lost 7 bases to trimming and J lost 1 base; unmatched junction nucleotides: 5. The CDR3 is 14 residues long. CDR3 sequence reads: CASGQGPGTDTQYF. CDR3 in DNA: TGCGCCAGCGGACAGGGTCCAGGCACAGATACGCAGTATTTT. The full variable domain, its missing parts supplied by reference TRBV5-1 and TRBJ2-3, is KAGVTQTPRYLIKTRGQQVTLSCSPISGHRSVSWYQQTPGQGLQFLFEYFSETQRNKGNFPGRFSGRQFSNSRSEMNVSTLELGDSALYLCASGQGPGTDTQYFGPGTRLTVL.